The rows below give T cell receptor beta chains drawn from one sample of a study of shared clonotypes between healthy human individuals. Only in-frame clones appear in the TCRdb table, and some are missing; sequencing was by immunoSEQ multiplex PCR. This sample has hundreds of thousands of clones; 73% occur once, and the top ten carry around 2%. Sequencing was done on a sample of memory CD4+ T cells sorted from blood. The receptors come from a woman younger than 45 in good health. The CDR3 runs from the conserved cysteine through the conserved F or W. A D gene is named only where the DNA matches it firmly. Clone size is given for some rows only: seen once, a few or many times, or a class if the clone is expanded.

CDR3 protein: CAISESTGLAGAADTQYF
CDR3 DNA: TGTGCCATCAGTGAGTCAACAGGACTAGCGGGAGCAGCAGATACGCAGTATTTT
D gene: TRBD2
J gene: TRBJ2-3
V gene: TRBV10-3
clone size: -

CDR3 protein: CASSVGASTDTQYF
CDR3 DNA: TGTGCCAGCAGCGTTGGTGCTAGCACAGATACGCAGTATTTT
D gene: -
J gene: TRBJ2-3
V gene: TRBV9
clone size: -

CDR3 protein: CASSYLPGGYEQYF
CDR3 DNA: TGTGCCAGCAGTTACTTACCAGGGGGTTACGAGCAGTACTTC
D gene: TRBD1
J gene: TRBJ2-7
V gene: TRBV6-6
clone size: -

CDR3 protein: CASSPRRGSTEAFF
CDR3 DNA: TGTGCCAGCAGCCCGAGGAGGGGTTCCACTGAAGCTTTCTTT
D gene: -
J gene: TRBJ1-1
V gene: TRBV2
clone size: few

CDR3 protein: CASSDLATDTQYF
CDR3 DNA: TGTGCCAGCAGTGATCTAGCAACAGATACGCAGTATTTT
D gene: -
J gene: TRBJ2-3
V gene: TRBV6-4
clone size: -

CDR3 protein: CASSDGGAVAKNIQYF
CDR3 DNA: TGTGCCAGTTCCGACGGGGGCGCCGTCGCCAAAAACATTCAGTACTTC
D gene: -
J gene: TRBJ2-4
V gene: TRBV19
clone size: many

CDR3 protein: CASSPGGGKAGKETQYF
CDR3 DNA: TGTGCCAGCAGTCCAGGCGGGGGGAAAGCGGGAAAAGAGACCCAGTACTTC
D gene: TRBD2
J gene: TRBJ2-5
V gene: TRBV28
clone size: -

CDR3 protein: CASMWRNTGELFF
CDR3 DNA: TGTGCCAGCATGTGGAGGAACACCGGGGAGCTGTTTTTT
D gene: -
J gene: TRBJ2-2
V gene: TRBV27
clone size: -

CDR3 protein: CASSLAGRQQEPQHF
CDR3 DNA: TGCGCCAGCAGTTTGGCCGGGAGGCAGCAAGAGCCCCAGCATTTT
D gene: -
J gene: TRBJ1-5
V gene: TRBV5-1
clone size: few

CDR3 protein: CASSPTVLVSDTQYF
CDR3 DNA: TGTGCCAGCAGCCCCACCGTACTAGTCTCAGATACGCAGTATTTT
D gene: -
J gene: TRBJ2-3
V gene: TRBV7-2
clone size: -

CDR3 protein: CASSSPTGQPSYEQYF
CDR3 DNA: TGTGCCAGCAGTTCACCAACGGGACAACCCTCCTACGAGCAGTACTTC
D gene: -
J gene: TRBJ2-7
V gene: TRBV11-2
clone size: -

CDR3 protein: CASSRLAGEQFF
CDR3 DNA: TGTGCCAGCAGTCGACTAGCCGGGGAGCAGTTCTTC
D gene: TRBD2
J gene: TRBJ2-1
V gene: TRBV6-1
clone size: -

CDR3 protein: CASRGGTPNTEAFF
CDR3 DNA: TGTGCCAGCAGGGGCGGGACACCCAACACTGAAGCTTTCTTT
D gene: -
J gene: TRBJ1-1
V gene: TRBV6-5
clone size: few

CDR3 protein: CASSLSLPGELFF
CDR3 DNA: TGTGCCAGCAGCTTATCATTGCCCGGGGAGCTGTTTTTT
D gene: -
J gene: TRBJ2-2
V gene: TRBV11-2
clone size: -

CDR3 protein: CASSIGQGAIEQYF
CDR3 DNA: TGTGCCAGTAGTATCGGACAGGGGGCTATCGAGCAGTACTTC
D gene: TRBD1
J gene: TRBJ2-7
V gene: TRBV19
clone size: few

CDR3 protein: CASSLKGTGTEAFF
CDR3 DNA: TGTGCCAGCAGCTTGAAGGGGACGGGCACTGAAGCTTTCTTT
D gene: -
J gene: TRBJ1-1
V gene: TRBV7-9
clone size: -

CDR3 protein: CASSHPTSGIGRMEFF
CDR3 DNA: TGCGCCAGCAGCCACCCGACTAGCGGGATAGGGCGGATGGAGTTCTTC
D gene: TRBD2
J gene: TRBJ2-1
V gene: TRBV4-1
clone size: -

CDR3 protein: CASRGSTDTQYF
CDR3 DNA: TGTGCCAGCAGGGGCAGCACAGATACGCAGTATTTT
D gene: -
J gene: TRBJ2-3
V gene: TRBV28
clone size: -

CDR3 protein: CASSPGTSGTFNEQFF
CDR3 DNA: TGCGCCAGCAGCCCCGGGACTAGCGGGACATTCAATGAGCAGTTCTTC
D gene: TRBD2
J gene: TRBJ2-1
V gene: TRBV5-1
clone size: -

CDR3 protein: CASSTQRDNEQFF
CDR3 DNA: TGTGCCAGCAGCACGCAGCGGGACAATGAGCAGTTCTTC
D gene: -
J gene: TRBJ2-1
V gene: TRBV7-2
clone size: few

CDR3 protein: CATKTGYEAFF
CDR3 DNA: TGTGCCACAAAAACAGGCTATGAAGCTTTCTTT
D gene: -
J gene: TRBJ1-1
V gene: TRBV10-3
clone size: -

CDR3 protein: CASSLALRTDTQYF
CDR3 DNA: TGCGCCAGCAGCTTGGCCCTCAGAACAGATACGCAGTATTTT
D gene: -
J gene: TRBJ2-3
V gene: TRBV5-1
clone size: once

CDR3 protein: CSVLRPSRMNTEAFF
CDR3 DNA: TGCAGCGTCCTCAGACCGAGTAGGATGAACACTGAAGCTTTCTTT
D gene: -
J gene: TRBJ1-1
V gene: TRBV29-1
clone size: -

CDR3 protein: CASSRWGGMNTEAFF
CDR3 DNA: TGTGCCAGCAGCCGTTGGGGGGGGATGAACACTGAAGCTTTCTTT
D gene: -
J gene: TRBJ1-1
V gene: TRBV7-2
clone size: -

CDR3 protein: CASSTRVGEYNEQFF
CDR3 DNA: TGTGCCAGCAGTACCAGGGTGGGGGAGTACAATGAGCAGTTCTTC
D gene: -
J gene: TRBJ2-1
V gene: TRBV27
clone size: few

CDR3 protein: CASSPRTVTGELFF
CDR3 DNA: TGTGCCAGCAGCCCGCGGACAGTGACCGGGGAGCTGTTTTTT
D gene: -
J gene: TRBJ2-2
V gene: TRBV7-7
clone size: -

CDR3 protein: CASSQGINTEAFF
CDR3 DNA: TGTGCCAGCTCCCAGGGGATAAACACTGAAGCTTTCTTT
D gene: -
J gene: TRBJ1-1
V gene: TRBV27
clone size: few

CDR3 protein: CASNLGPGSYEQYF
CDR3 DNA: TGCGCCAGCAATCTTGGGCCTGGATCCTACGAGCAGTACTTC
D gene: -
J gene: TRBJ2-7
V gene: TRBV5-1
clone size: -

CDR3 protein: CASSLDLAGLYEQYF
CDR3 DNA: TGTGCCAGCAGCTTAGATCTGGCAGGGCTCTACGAGCAGTACTTC
D gene: -
J gene: TRBJ2-7
V gene: TRBV11-2
clone size: -

CDR3 protein: CASSLVAGNLLNTEAFF
CDR3 DNA: TGTGCCAGCAGTTTGGTAGCAGGGAACCTTCTGAACACTGAAGCTTTCTTT
D gene: -
J gene: TRBJ1-1
V gene: TRBV28
clone size: -

CDR3 protein: CASSRRGSYSYNEQFF
CDR3 DNA: TGTGCCAGCAGTCGACGGGGTTCATACTCCTACAATGAGCAGTTCTTC
D gene: -
J gene: TRBJ2-1
V gene: TRBV2
clone size: -

CDR3 protein: CASSLRGGAGVNEQFF
CDR3 DNA: TGTGCCAGCAGCTTACGGGGCGGGGCAGGGGTCAATGAGCAGTTCTTC
D gene: -
J gene: TRBJ2-1
V gene: TRBV11-3
clone size: -

CDR3 protein: CAWSVLGGYTF
CDR3 DNA: TGTGCCTGGAGTGTACTGGGTGGCTACACCTTC
D gene: -
J gene: TRBJ1-2
V gene: TRBV30
clone size: many

CDR3 protein: CATSRLLTSGRRDTQYF
CDR3 DNA: TGTGCCACCAGCAGACTCCTCACTAGCGGGAGGCGGGATACGCAGTATTTT
D gene: TRBD2
J gene: TRBJ2-3
V gene: TRBV15
clone size: -

CDR3 protein: CASSLSGWNQPQHF
CDR3 DNA: TGTGCCAGCAGTTTGTCGGGGTGGAATCAGCCCCAGCATTTT
D gene: -
J gene: TRBJ1-5
V gene: TRBV6-5
clone size: few

CDR3 protein: CASSWGGGSASYNEQFF
CDR3 DNA: TGCGCCAGCAGCTGGGGAGGGGGCTCTGCCTCCTACAATGAGCAGTTCTTC
D gene: -
J gene: TRBJ2-1
V gene: TRBV5-1
clone size: once

CDR3 protein: CASSLNREGQPQHF
CDR3 DNA: TGTGCCAGCAGCTTAAACAGGGAGGGACAGCCCCAGCATTTT
D gene: -
J gene: TRBJ1-5
V gene: TRBV7-8
clone size: -

CDR3 protein: CATRLAGDPGELFF
CDR3 DNA: TGTGCCACCCGACTAGCGGGAGACCCCGGGGAGCTGTTTTTT
D gene: TRBD2
J gene: TRBJ2-2
V gene: TRBV2
clone size: -

CDR3 protein: CATSRGSGDSSYEQYF
CDR3 DNA: TGTGCCACCAGCAGGGGGTCGGGGGACAGTTCCTACGAGCAGTACTTC
D gene: -
J gene: TRBJ2-7
V gene: TRBV15
clone size: few

CDR3 protein: CASSAPGLVPTDTQYF
CDR3 DNA: TGTGCCAGTAGTGCGCCGGGACTAGTCCCCACAGATACGCAGTATTTT
D gene: TRBD2
J gene: TRBJ2-3
V gene: TRBV19
clone size: -

CDR3 protein: CASSYLGQANQPQHF
CDR3 DNA: TGTGCCAGCAGTTACCTCGGACAGGCCAATCAGCCCCAGCATTTT
D gene: TRBD1
J gene: TRBJ1-5
V gene: TRBV27
clone size: -

CDR3 protein: CASSMGIQETQYF
CDR3 DNA: TGTGCCAGTAGTATGGGCATACAAGAGACCCAGTACTTC
D gene: -
J gene: TRBJ2-5
V gene: TRBV19
clone size: -

CDR3 protein: CASSLVQSNQPQHF
CDR3 DNA: TGTGCCAGCAGCTTAGTCCAGTCGAATCAGCCCCAGCATTTT
D gene: -
J gene: TRBJ1-5
V gene: TRBV7-2
clone size: -

CDR3 protein: CASSLIAGSTDTQYF
CDR3 DNA: TGTGCCAGCAGCTTGATAGCGGGGTCCACAGATACGCAGTATTTT
D gene: TRBD2
J gene: TRBJ2-3
V gene: TRBV11-2
clone size: -

CDR3 protein: CASSTQWDRGRWETQYF
CDR3 DNA: TGTGCCAGCAGCACCCAGTGGGACAGGGGGCGATGGGAGACCCAGTACTTC
D gene: TRBD1
J gene: TRBJ2-5
V gene: TRBV7-8
clone size: -

CDR3 protein: CASSTGNTEAFF
CDR3 DNA: TGTGCCAGTAGTACAGGTAACACTGAAGCTTTCTTT
D gene: -
J gene: TRBJ1-1
V gene: TRBV19
clone size: -

CDR3 protein: CASRPRDRRYEQYF
CDR3 DNA: TGCGCCAGCAGACCCCGGGACAGGCGTTACGAGCAGTACTTC
D gene: TRBD1
J gene: TRBJ2-7
V gene: TRBV23-1
clone size: -

CDR3 protein: CASSGKRGLTVYTDTQYF
CDR3 DNA: TGTGCCAGCAGTGGAAAAAGGGGGCTCACTGTTTACACAGATACGCAGTATTTT
D gene: TRBD1
J gene: TRBJ2-3
V gene: TRBV6-1
clone size: once

CDR3 protein: CARATGGSGELFF
CDR3 DNA: TGTGCCAGGGCGACAGGGGGCTCCGGGGAGCTGTTTTTT
D gene: TRBD1
J gene: TRBJ2-2
V gene: TRBV19
clone size: -